The 6 T cell receptor beta chains below were found in one sample sequenced in a study of T cells in Graves' hyperthyroidism and ophthalmopathy. The TCR beta CDR3 regions underwent amplification using RNA transcripts as the source. The primer set for the first-round RT-PCR of the TCR CDR3 was HTBI. TCRdb ran MiXCR on the multiplex PCR reads and lists one entry per CDR3 protein. The sample has approximately 640,000 distinct CDR3 sequences, about 45% seen once; the top ten hold less than 8.5%. What was sequenced was peripheral blood or thyroid tissue (not recorded which). These receptors came from an adult man with Graves' disease, either hyperthyroidism or ophthalmopathy (not recorded which).

V gene TRBV5-1 combines with J gene TRBJ2-2, with D tentatively TRBD1 (6 bases). In germline, CDR1 is SGHRS, CDR2 YFSETQ. The V gene lost 0 bases and the J gene lost 6 bases, with 6 bases spanning the gap. CDR3 length: 13 amino acids. The CDR3 region is CASSLGGPGELFF. The CDR3 DNA follows: TGCGCCAGCAGCTTGGGGGGGCCCGGGGAGCTGTTTTTT. The full variable domain, rest sourced from reference TRBV5-1 and TRBJ2-2, is KAGVTQTPRYLIKTRGQQVTLSCSPISGHRSVSWYQQTPGQGLQFLFEYFSETQRNKGNFPGRFSGRQFSNSRSEMNVSTLELGDSALYLCASSLGGPGELFFGEGSRLTVL.

CDR3 loop: CASSLAGIGRSQETQYF. The CDR3 nucleotides are TGCGCCAGCAGCTTAGCAGGGATCGGCAGGAGCCAAGAGACCCAGTACTTC. J is TRBJ2-5 and V is TRBV5-1; tentative D call: TRBD1 (5 bases). V lost 2 bases, J lost 1 base, and 18 bases lay in between. The germline gives CDR1 SGHRS, CDR2 YFSETQ. CDR3 size: 17 residues.

In regard to this clonotype: A read error may explain this, as a much larger clone is one base away. The chain links TRBV10-3 to TRBJ1-3, with D hard to call. The germline V gene has CDR1 ENHRY and CDR2 SYGVKD. The CDR3 is made up of 15 amino acids. CDR3 residues: CASSDEKTAGNTIYF. CDR3 DNA sequence: TGTGCCAGCAGTGATGAGAAGACGGCTGGAAACACCATATATTTT.

This clonotype occurred many times. The genes are TRBV5-1 and TRBJ1-5; 9 nucleotides align to TRBD1. The CDR3 spans 13 residues. With 4 bases clipped from V and 6 bases from J, the junction kept 2 bases outside the gene matches. CDR1 SGHRS and CDR2 YFSETQ come from the germline V gene. The CDR3: CASSQTGGQPQHF. In nucleotides, the CDR3 is TGCGCCAGCAGCCAGACAGGGGGTCAGCCCCAGCATTTT.

V gene TRBV29-1 combines with J gene TRBJ1-2; D gene ambiguous. CDR3 length: 12 amino acids. The V end was cut by 8 bases, the J end by 1 base, with 11 bases between. Germline V gives CDR1 SQVTM, CDR2 ANQGSEA. The CDR3 DNA reads as TGCAGCTTGGACTCGGGTAACTATGGCTACACCTTC. This encodes CSLDSGNYGYTF.

The gene calls are TRBV24-1 and TRBJ2-3; 11 nucleotides match TRBD2. V was pared by 3 bases and J by 2 bases, with 6 bases of the junction left unmatched. Germline CDR1 is KGHDR and CDR2 is SFDVKD. The CDR3 extends over 17 amino acids. CDR3 in amino acids: CATSDTRLAGFTDTQYF. CDR3 DNA: TGTGCCACCAGTGATACCAGACTAGCGGGGTTCACAGATACGCAGTATTTT.